This T cell receptor beta chain was identified during a study of T cell changes during pregnancy in multiple sclerosis. Germline-derived CDR1 and CDR2 are MNHEY and SVGAGI. The V segment lost 8 bases and the J segment 1 base; nucleotides outside the gene matches: 8. The CDR3 contains 14 residues. The assay was immunoSEQ multiplex PCR, and TCRdb's table has in-frame clones only and misses some. The table includes 50,000 to 70,000 clones, roughly nine tenths detected once. The chain employs TRBV6-5 and TRBJ2-7; 7 bases align to TRBD1. The receptor comes from a female donor in good health, enrolled as a control in a pregnancy study. The sample here was peripheral blood, taken after pregnancy. The DNA of the CDR3 is TGTGCCAGCGGTGACAGGGCCTTATCCTACGAGCAGTACTTC. Translation: CASGDRALSYEQYF.